This T cell receptor beta chain is from a study of T cells in Graves' hyperthyroidism and ophthalmopathy. Uncontrolled infection, other autoimmune disease, pregnancy or lactation disqualified patients from enrolment. General study results and limits: In blood, most of the thyroid clonotypes expanded above 0.001 were also present.

This clonotype appeared a few times. Its antigen remains unknown. What was amplified from RNA transcripts were TCR beta CDR3 regions. HTBI primers were used for first-round RT-PCR of the TCR CDR3. Each CDR3 protein is one row after TCRdb ran MiXCR on the multiplex PCR reads. This table holds some 350,000 distinct CDR3 sequences, 15% to 19% found once. Germline values: CDR1 DFQATT, CDR2 SNEGSKA (reference sequence). The CDR3 covers 13 residues. The ends were cut back, 4 bases at V and 4 bases at J, with 10 bases in the middle. The genes are TRBV20-1 and TRBJ2-2; D might be TRBD1 (6 bases). The clonotype comes from a woman younger than 30 with Graves' hyperthyroidism that later progressed to Graves' ophthalmopathy. What was sequenced was blood. The CDR3 loop is CSAKTGATGELFF. Here the CDR3 DNA reads TGCAGTGCTAAGACAGGAGCCACCGGGGAGCTGTTTTTT.